This is a list of T cell receptor beta chains from one sample in a study of blood T cell repertoires in COVID-19. Using immunoSEQ multiplex PCR, the repertoire was profiled, and TCRdb retains in-frame clones only, with some absent. The table has 230,000 or so clones, around 80% seen once. The sample consisted of peripheral blood. Every receptor here comes from a man between 40 and 49 years old with active or convalescent COVID-19. Each CDR3 is given with its conserved first and last residue. The order of the fields is clone size, J gene, V gene, D gene, CDR3 length, CDR3 DNA, CDR3 protein. D genes are given only for firm matches. Not every row has a clone size; where given, it reads once, few, many or a size class.

>-|TRBJ2-1|TRBV10-3|TRBD2|16
TGTGCCATCAGGGAAAGCGGGGGGGCCTCCTACAATGAGCAGTTCTTC
CAIRESGGASYNEQFF
>-|TRBJ1-2|TRBV21-1|-|14
TGTGCCAGCAGCAAATTTTCCCCAACATCCGGCTACACCTTC
CASSKFSPTSGYTF
>-|TRBJ2-5|TRBV21-1|-|16
TGTGCCACCGACCCGAGGAGGTTGGGGGGCCAAGAGACCCAGTACTTC
CATDPRRLGGQETQYF
>few|TRBJ1-2|TRBV7-9|TRBD1|14
TGTGCCAGCAGCTTAGTGGGGACAGGCGATGGCTACACCTTC
CASSLVGTGDGYTF
>once|TRBJ2-5|TRBV7-9|-|12
TGTGCCACTTGGGGGGTCCAAGAGACCCAGTACTTC
CATWGVQETQYF
>-|TRBJ2-1|TRBV27|TRBD2|15
TGTGCCAGCCGGGGACTAGCTAGCTCCTACAATGAGCAGTTCTTC
CASRGLASSYNEQFF
>few|TRBJ2-5|TRBV24-1|TRBD1|14
TGTGCCACCAGTGACACTGGGACAGGGGAGACCCAGTACTTC
CATSDTGTGETQYF
>-|TRBJ2-5|TRBV7-2|TRBD1|14
TGTGCCAGCAGCTCCGGGACAGGGACAGAGACCCAGTACTTC
CASSSGTGTETQYF
>-|TRBJ1-5|TRBV6-2/TRBV6-3|-|16
TGTGCCAGCAGTTACGCGGCCGCCTATAGCAATCAGCCCCAGCATTTT
CASSYAAAYSNQPQHF
>once|TRBJ1-2|TRBV29-1|-|13
TGCAGCGGCGGAGGTACATTACCCGGTGGCTACACCTTC
CSGGGTLPGGYTF
>-|TRBJ2-6|TRBV5-1|TRBD1|15
TGCGCCAGCAGCCCCCAGGGGGCTGGGGCCAACGTCCTGACTTTC
CASSPQGAGANVLTF
>few|TRBJ2-1|TRBV19|TRBD1|14
TGTGCCAGTAGCCTCGGACAGGGGTACAATGAGCAGTTCTTC
CASSLGQGYNEQFF
>-|TRBJ1-6|TRBV11-2|TRBD1|14
TGTGCCAGCTCGCGGGGACAGAATAATTCACCCCTCCACTTT
CASSRGQNNSPLHF
>few|TRBJ2-1|TRBV29-1|TRBD1|14
TGCAGCGTTGTTGAACAGGGGGCTTACAATGAGCAGTTCTTC
CSVVEQGAYNEQFF
>-|TRBJ2-5|TRBV5-6|-|12
TGTGCCAGCAGCTTGTTCGGAGAGACCCAGTACTTC
CASSLFGETQYF
>-|TRBJ1-5|TRBV3-1/TRBV3-2|TRBD1|17
TGTGCCAGCAGCCCCGGGACAGGGGACGGGGGCAATCAGCCCCAGCATTTT
CASSPGTGDGGNQPQHF
>-|TRBJ2-7|TRBV11-1|TRBD2|14
TGTGCCAGCAGCAGGCGGGGGTGGTCCTACGAGCAGTACTTC
CASSRRGWSYEQYF
>-|TRBJ1-2|TRBV27|TRBD1|15
TGTGCCAGCAGAGGGGAGGTACGGGACAGGGTGGGCTACACCTTC
CASRGEVRDRVGYTF
>-|TRBJ1-2|TRBV30|-|13
TGTGCCTGGAGTGTATGGGGGGGCGGTGGCTACACCTTC
CAWSVWGGGGYTF
>-|TRBJ2-2|TRBV10-3|-|15
TGTGCCATCAGTACGGGGGGCGCGGGCACCGGGGAGCTGTTTTTT
CAISTGGAGTGELFF
>few|TRBJ2-7|TRBV6-5|TRBD1|13
TGTGCCAGCAGTTACGACAGGGGTTACGAGCAGTACTTC
CASSYDRGYEQYF
>-|TRBJ2-6|TRBV7-2|-|18
TGTGCCAGCAGCTTATCAGGGGTTCGCCTCTCTGGGGCCAACGTCCTGACTTTC
CASSLSGVRLSGANVLTF
>-|TRBJ2-4|TRBV19|-|15
TGTGCCAGTAGTGCAGGGGCAGGGACCAAAAACATTCAGTACTTC
CASSAGAGTKNIQYF
>-|TRBJ1-6|TRBV2|-|15
TGTGCCAGCAGCTTACAGGGTCCGGGTAATTCACCCCTCCACTTT
CASSLQGPGNSPLHF
>-|TRBJ2-5|TRBV10-3|TRBD2|18
TGTGCCATCAGTGATACTGGGACTAGCGGGGGGCCCCAAGAGACCCAGTACTTC
CAISDTGTSGGPQETQYF
>-|TRBJ2-1|TRBV3-1/TRBV3-2|-|15
TGTGCCAGCAGCCAAACTAGTCTGGGGTACAATGAGCAGTTCTTC
CASSQTSLGYNEQFF
>-|TRBJ2-7|TRBV5-5|TRBD1|14
TGTGCCAGCAGCCAGGACAGGGGGCTATTATTGCAGTACTTC
CASSQDRGLLLQYF
>-|TRBJ2-5|TRBV19|TRBD1|14
TGTGCCAGTAGTATCGGGACAGGGGCCGAGACCCAGTACTTC
CASSIGTGAETQYF
>-|TRBJ2-7|TRBV20-1|TRBD2|11
TGCAGTGCAGCGGGAAACTACGAGCAGTACTTC
CSAAGNYEQYF
>-|TRBJ2-5|TRBV9|-|15
TGTGCCAGCAGCCTTCACCCGGATGAGGAAGAGACCCAGTACTTC
CASSLHPDEEETQYF
>-|TRBJ1-5|TRBV27|TRBD1|15
TGTGCCAGCAGTTTAACCGGGACAGGCTGGCAGCCCCAGCATTTT
CASSLTGTGWQPQHF
>-|TRBJ2-4|TRBV5-4|TRBD2|15
TGTGCCAGCAGCTCTAAGACTAGCGGGAGTGTCATTCAGTACTTC
CASSSKTSGSVIQYF
>-|TRBJ2-1|TRBV6-6|TRBD2|17
TGTGCCAGCAGTCTCACTACTAGCGGCAGCTCCTACAATGAGCAGTTCTTC
CASSLTTSGSSYNEQFF
>-|TRBJ2-7|TRBV30|-|13
TGTGCCTGGAGTGAGGGAAGGGGCTACGAGCAGTACTTC
CAWSEGRGYEQYF
>-|TRBJ2-2|TRBV6-2/TRBV6-3|TRBD2|18
TGTGCCAGCAGTTACTATCCCGGGAGGGCCATTCGCGACGGGGAGCTGTTTTTT
CASSYYPGRAIRDGELFF
>-|TRBJ1-3|TRBV7-9|-|15
TGTGCCAGCAGCTTGGAGGGATACTCTGGAAACACCATATATTTT
CASSLEGYSGNTIYF
>-|TRBJ1-5|TRBV27|TRBD1|15
TGTGCCAGCAGTTTAGACAGGGTCTCCAATCAGCCCCAGCATTTT
CASSLDRVSNQPQHF
>-|TRBJ2-7|TRBV7-2|TRBD2|15
TGTGCCAGCAGCTCCACGACTAGCGGGGGCTACGAGCAGTACTTC
CASSSTTSGGYEQYF